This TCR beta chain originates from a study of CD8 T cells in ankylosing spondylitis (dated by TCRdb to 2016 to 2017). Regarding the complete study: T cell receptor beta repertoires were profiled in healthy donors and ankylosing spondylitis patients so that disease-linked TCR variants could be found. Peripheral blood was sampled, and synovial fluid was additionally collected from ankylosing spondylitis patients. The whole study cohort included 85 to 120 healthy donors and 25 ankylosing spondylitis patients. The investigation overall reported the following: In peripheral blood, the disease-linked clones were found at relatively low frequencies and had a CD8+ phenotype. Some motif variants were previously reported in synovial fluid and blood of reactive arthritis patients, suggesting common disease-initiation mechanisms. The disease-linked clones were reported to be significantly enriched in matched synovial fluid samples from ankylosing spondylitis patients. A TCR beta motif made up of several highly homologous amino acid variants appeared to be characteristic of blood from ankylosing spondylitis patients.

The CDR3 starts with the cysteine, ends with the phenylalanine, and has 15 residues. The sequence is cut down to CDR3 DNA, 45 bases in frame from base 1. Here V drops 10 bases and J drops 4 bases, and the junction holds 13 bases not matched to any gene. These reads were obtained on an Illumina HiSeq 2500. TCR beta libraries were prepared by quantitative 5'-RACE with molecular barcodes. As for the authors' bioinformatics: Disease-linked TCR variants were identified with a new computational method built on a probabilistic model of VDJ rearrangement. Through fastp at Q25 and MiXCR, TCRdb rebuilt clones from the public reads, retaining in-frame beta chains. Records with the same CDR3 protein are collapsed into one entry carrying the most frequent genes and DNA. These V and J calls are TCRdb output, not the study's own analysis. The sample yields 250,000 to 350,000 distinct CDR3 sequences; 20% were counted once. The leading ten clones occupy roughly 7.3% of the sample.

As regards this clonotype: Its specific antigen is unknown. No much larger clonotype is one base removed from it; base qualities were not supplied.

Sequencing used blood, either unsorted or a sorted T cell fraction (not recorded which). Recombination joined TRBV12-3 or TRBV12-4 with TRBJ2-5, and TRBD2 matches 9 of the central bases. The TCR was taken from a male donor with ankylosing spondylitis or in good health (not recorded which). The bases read TGTGCCACTACCCTCGGACTAGCGAAAGGAGAGACCCAGTACTTC. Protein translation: CATTLGLAKGETQYF.